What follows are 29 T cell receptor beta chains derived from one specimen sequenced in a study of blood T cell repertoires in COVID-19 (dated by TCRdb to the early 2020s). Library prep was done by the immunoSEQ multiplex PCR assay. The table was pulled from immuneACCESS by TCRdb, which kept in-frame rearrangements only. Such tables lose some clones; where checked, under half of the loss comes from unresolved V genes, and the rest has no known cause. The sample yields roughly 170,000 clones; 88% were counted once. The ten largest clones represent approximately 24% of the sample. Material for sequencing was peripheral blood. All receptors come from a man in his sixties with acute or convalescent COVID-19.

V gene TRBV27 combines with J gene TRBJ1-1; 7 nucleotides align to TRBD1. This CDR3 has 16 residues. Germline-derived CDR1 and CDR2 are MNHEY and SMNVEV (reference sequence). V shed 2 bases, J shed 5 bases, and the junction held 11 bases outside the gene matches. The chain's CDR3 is CASSLRDRAGGTEAFF. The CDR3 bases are TGTGCCAGCAGTTTACGTGACAGGGCGGGAGGAACTGAAGCTTTCTTT.

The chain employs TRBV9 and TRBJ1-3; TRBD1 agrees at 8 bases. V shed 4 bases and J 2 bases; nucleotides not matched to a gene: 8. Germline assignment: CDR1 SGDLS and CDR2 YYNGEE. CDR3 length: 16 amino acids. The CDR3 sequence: CASSPVSGGTGNTIYF. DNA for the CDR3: TGTGCCAGCAGCCCAGTATCAGGGGGCACTGGAAACACCATATATTTT.

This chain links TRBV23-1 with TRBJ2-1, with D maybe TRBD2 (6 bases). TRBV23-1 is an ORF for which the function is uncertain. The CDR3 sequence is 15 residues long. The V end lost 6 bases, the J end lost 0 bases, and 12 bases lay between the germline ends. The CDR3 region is CASSHGGDSYNEQFF. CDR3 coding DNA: TGCGCCAGCAGCCACGGAGGGGACTCCTACAATGAGCAGTTCTTC.

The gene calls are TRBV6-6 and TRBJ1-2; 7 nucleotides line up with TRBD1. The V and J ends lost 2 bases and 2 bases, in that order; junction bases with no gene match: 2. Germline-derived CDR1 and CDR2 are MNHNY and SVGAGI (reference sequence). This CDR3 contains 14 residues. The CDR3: CASSYKGANYGYTF. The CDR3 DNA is TGTGCCAGCAGTTACAAGGGGGCGAACTATGGCTACACCTTC.

As DNA, the CDR3 is TGTGCCAGCAGTGAAGCACTGGGGCCTCTGAACACTGAAGCTTTCTTT. Its protein product is CASSEALGPLNTEAFF. The chain links TRBV2 to TRBJ1-1, with a weak D call TRBD1 (5 bases). The CDR3 sequence is 16 residues long. V dropped 0 bases and J dropped 0 bases, with 11 bases sitting between them. From germline, CDR1 is SNHLY and CDR2 FYNNEI.

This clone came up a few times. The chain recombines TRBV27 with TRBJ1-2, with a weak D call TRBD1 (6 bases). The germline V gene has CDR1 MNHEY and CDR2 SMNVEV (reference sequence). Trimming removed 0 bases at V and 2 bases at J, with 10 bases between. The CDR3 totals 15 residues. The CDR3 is CASSLSRTGNYGYTF. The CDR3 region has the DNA TGTGCCAGCAGTTTATCCCGAACAGGGAACTATGGCTACACCTTC.

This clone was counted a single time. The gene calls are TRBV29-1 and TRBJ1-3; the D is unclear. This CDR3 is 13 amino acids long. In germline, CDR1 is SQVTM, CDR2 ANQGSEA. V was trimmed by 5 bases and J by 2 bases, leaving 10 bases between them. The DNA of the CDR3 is TGCAGCGTTCTCGGGGAGGCTGGAAACACCATATATTTT. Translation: CSVLGEAGNTIYF.

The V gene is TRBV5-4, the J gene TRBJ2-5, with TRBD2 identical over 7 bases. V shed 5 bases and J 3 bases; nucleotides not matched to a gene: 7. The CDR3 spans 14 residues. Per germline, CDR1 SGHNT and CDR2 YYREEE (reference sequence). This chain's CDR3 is CASRPASGEETQYF. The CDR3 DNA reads TGTGCCAGCAGACCAGCCAGCGGGGAAGAGACCCAGTACTTC.

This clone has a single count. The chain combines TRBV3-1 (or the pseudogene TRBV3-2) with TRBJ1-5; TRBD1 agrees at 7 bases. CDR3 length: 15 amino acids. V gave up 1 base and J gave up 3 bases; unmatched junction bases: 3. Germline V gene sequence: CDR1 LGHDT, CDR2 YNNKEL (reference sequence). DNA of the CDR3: TGTGCCAGCAGCCAAGCCAGGGGGTTCAATCAGCCCCAGCATTTT. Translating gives CASSQARGFNQPQHF.

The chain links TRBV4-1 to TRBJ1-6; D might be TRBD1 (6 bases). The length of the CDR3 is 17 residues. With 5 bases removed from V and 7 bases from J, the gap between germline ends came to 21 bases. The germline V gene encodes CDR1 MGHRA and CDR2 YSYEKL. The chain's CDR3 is CASSAQGPPNKNSPLHF. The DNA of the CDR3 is TGCGCCAGCAGCGCACAGGGTCCCCCAAATAAGAATTCACCCCTCCACTTT.

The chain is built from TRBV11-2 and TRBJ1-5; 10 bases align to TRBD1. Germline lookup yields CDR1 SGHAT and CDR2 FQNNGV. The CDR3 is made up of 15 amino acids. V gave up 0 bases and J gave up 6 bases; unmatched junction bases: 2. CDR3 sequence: CASSLEGTGVQPQHF. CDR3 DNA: TGTGCCAGCAGCTTAGAGGGGACAGGGGTTCAGCCCCAGCATTTT.

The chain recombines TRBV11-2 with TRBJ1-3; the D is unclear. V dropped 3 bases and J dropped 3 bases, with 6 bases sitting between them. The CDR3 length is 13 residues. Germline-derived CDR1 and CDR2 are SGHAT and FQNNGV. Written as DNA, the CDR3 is TGTGCCAGCAGCTTGGGCAGTGGAAACACCATATATTTT. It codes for CASSLGSGNTIYF.

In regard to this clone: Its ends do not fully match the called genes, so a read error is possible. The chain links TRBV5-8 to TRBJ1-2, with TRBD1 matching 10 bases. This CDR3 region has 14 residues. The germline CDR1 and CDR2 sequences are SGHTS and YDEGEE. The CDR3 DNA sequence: TGTGCCAGCAGTCCCGGGACAGGGGCCTTTGGCCACACCTTC. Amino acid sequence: CASSPGTGAFGHTF.

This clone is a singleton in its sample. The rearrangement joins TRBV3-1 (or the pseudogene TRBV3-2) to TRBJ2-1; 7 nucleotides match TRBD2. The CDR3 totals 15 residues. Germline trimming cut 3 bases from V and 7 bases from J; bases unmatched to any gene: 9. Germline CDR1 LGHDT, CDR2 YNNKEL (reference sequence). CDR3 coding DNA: TGTGCCAGCAGCCAGTCAGGTTTTAGCGGGAATGAGCAGTTCTTC. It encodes CASSQSGFSGNEQFF.

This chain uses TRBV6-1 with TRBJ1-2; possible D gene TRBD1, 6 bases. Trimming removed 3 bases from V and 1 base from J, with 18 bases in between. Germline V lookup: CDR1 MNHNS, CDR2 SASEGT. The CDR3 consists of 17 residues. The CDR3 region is CASSDSLAGAINYGYTF. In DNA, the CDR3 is TGTGCCAGCAGTGATTCTTTGGCAGGGGCGATTAACTATGGCTACACCTTC.

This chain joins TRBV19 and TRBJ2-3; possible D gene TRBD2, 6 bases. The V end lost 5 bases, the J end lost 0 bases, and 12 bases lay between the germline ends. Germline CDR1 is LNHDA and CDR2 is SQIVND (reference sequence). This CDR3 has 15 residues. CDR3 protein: CASSRSGTSTDTQYF. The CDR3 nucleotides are TGTGCCAGTAGTCGGTCCGGGACTAGCACAGATACGCAGTATTTT.

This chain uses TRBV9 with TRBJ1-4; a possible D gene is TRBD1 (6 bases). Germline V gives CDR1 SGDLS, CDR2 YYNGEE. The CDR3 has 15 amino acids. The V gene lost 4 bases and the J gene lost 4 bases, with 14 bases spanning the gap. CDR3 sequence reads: CASSLTGWSNEKLFF. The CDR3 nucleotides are TGTGCCAGCAGCTTAACAGGGTGGAGTAATGAAAAACTGTTTTTT.

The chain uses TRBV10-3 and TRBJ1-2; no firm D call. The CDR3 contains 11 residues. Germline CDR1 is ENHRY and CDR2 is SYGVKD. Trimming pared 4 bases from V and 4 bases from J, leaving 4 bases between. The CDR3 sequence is CAISAGYGYTF. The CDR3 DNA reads TGTGCCATCAGTGCCGGCTATGGCTACACCTTC.

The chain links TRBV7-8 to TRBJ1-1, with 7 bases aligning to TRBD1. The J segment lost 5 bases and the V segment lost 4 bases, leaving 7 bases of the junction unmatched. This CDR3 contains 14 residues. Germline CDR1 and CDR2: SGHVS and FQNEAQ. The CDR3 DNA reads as TGTGCCAGCAGCTCAGGGGGGCCGGGGACTGAAGCTTTCTTT. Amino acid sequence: CASSSGGPGTEAFF.

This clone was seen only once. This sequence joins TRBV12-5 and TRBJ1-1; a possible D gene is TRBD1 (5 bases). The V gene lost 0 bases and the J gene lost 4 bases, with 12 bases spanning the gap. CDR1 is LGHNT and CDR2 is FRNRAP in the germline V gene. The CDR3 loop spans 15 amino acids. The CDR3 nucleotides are TGTGCTAGTGGTTTGGTGGGGGGAGTCGGCACTGAAGCTTTCTTT. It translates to CASGLVGGVGTEAFF.

CDR3 region: CASSPTGASSGGTQYF. The CDR3 DNA follows: TGTGCCAGCAGCCCGACCGGCGCCTCCTCCGGCGGGACCCAGTACTTC. The V gene is TRBV7-2, the J gene TRBJ2-5; D is unresolved. The V end lost 5 bases, the J end lost 7 bases, and 23 bases lay between the germline ends. CDR1 is SGHTA, CDR2 FQGNSA, per germline. This CDR3 region has 16 residues.

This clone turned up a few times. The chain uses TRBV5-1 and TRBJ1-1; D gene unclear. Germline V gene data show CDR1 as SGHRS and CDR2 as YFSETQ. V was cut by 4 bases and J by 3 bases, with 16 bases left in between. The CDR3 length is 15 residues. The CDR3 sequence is CASSQDSSRDTEAFF. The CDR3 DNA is TGCGCCAGCAGCCAAGATAGCTCTCGGGACACTGAAGCTTTCTTT.

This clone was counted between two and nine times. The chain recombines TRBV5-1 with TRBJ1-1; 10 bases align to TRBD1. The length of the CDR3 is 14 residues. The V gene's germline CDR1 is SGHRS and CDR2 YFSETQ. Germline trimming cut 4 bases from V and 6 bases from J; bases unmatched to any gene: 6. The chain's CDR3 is CASSSTGTGAEAFF. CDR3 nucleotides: TGCGCCAGCAGCAGCACCGGGACAGGGGCTGAAGCTTTCTTT. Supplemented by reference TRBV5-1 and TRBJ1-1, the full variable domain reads KAGVTQTPRYLIKTRGQQVTLSCSPISGHRSVSWYQQTPGQGLQFLFEYFSETQRNKGNFPGRFSGRQFSNSRSEMNVSTLELGDSALYLCASSSTGTGAEAFFGQGTRLTVV.

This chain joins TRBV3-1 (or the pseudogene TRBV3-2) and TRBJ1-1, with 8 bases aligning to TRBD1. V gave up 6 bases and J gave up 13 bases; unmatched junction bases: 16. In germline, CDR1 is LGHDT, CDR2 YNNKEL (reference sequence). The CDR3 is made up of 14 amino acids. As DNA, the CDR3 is TGTGCCAGCAGTCGGGACAGGACGTTCTCGATTGGTTTCTTT. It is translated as CASSRDRTFSIGFF.

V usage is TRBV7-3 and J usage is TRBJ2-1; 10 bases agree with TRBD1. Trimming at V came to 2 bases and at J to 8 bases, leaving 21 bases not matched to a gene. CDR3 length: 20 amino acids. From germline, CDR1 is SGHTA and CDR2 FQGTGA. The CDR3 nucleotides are TGTGCCAGCAGCTTAGGGAGGGGGACAGGGGCCTTTAGGGGTATCGATGAGCAGTTCTTC. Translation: CASSLGRGTGAFRGIDEQFF.

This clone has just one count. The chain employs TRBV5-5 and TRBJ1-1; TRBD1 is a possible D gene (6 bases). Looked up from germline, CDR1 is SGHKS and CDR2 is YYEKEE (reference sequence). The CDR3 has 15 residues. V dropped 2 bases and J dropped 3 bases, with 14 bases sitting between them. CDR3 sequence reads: CASSFRGIGDTEAFF. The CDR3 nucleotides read TGTGCCAGCAGCTTCAGGGGTATTGGGGACACTGAAGCTTTCTTT.

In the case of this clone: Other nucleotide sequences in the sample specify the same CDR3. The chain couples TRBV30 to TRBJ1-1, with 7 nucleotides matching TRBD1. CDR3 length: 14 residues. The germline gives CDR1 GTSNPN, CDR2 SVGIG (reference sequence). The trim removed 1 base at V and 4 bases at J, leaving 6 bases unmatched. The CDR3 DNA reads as TGTGCCTGGAGTGACGGGACAGCGGGCACTGAAGCTTTCTTT. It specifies CAWSDGTAGTEAFF.

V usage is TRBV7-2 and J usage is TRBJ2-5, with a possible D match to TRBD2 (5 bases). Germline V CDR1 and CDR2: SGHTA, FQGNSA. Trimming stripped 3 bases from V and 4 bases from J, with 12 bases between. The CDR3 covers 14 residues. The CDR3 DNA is TGTGCCAGCAGCTTTGGGGAGTCGGGAGAGACCCAGTACTTC. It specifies CASSFGESGETQYF.

This chain's CDR3 is CASSFAAGVVYGYTF. The CDR3 DNA reads as TGTGCCAGCAGTTTCGCAGCAGGGGTCGTCTATGGCTACACCTTC. The chain joins TRBV28 to TRBJ1-2; D is perhaps TRBD1 (6 bases). The germline V gene has CDR1 MDHEN and CDR2 SYDVKM. Trimming removed 3 bases from V and 4 bases from J, with 15 bases in between. The length of the CDR3 is 15 residues.